This T cell receptor beta chain comes out of a study of CD8+ T cells in alopecia areata. Background on the study: Tofacitinib administration persisted for 6 to 18 months, succeeded by 6 months off drug. Study-level findings and limits: Sharing of TCRs across patients appeared less clear than in mice, possibly for HLA-related reasons. Normal-skin resident alphabeta T cells also appear among scalp sample sequences.

In regard to this clone: Its antigen is unknown.

As the sequencing template, cDNA was produced by extracting RNA and reverse transcribing it. The table came from immunoSEQ multiplex PCR; TCRdb's copy has only in-frame clones and leaves some out. This table has 200,000 to 250,000 clones, 50% to 75% appearing once. As to treatment: oral pan-JAK inhibitor, 5-10 mg twice daily. The CDR3 spans 12 residues. V lost 0 bases, J lost 5 bases, and 6 bases lay in between. CDR1 is SGHRS, CDR2 YFSETQ, per germline. This receptor was obtained from a human donor with alopecia areata. This rearrangement joins TRBV5-1 to TRBJ2-7; maybe TRBD1 (5 bases). Here the sequenced sample was CD4+ T cells sorted from blood, taken at week 4, from a patient treated with tofacitinib. DNA of the CDR3: TGCGCCAGCAGCTTGGGGGGCCACGAGCAGTACTTC. Residues: CASSLGGHEQYF.